This TCR beta chain is drawn from a study of T cells in Graves' hyperthyroidism and ophthalmopathy. An absence of ophthalmopathy progression within 18 months meant stable Graves' hyperthyroidism. Diagnosis of hyperthyroidism was new in patients aged 18 to 65, and its duration was under 2 months. Uncontrolled infections, other autoimmune diseases, pregnancy or lactation led to exclusion of patients. In this sample, this clonotype turned up a few times. Its antigen is not identified. Study findings and constraints: Most expanded thyroid clonotypes above 0.001 recurred in blood.

From RNA transcripts, TCR beta CDR3 regions were amplified. HTBI primers were the set used in a first-round RT-PCR of the TCR CDR3. TCRdb independently ran MiXCR on the multiplex PCR reads; one entry per CDR3 protein. Altogether around 350,000 distinct CDR3 sequences are present, over 10% being singletons, with the ten largest covering 9.2%. CDR1 and CDR2 (germline): LNHDA, SQIVND (reference sequence). The CDR3 sequence is 14 residues long. V shed 6 bases and J 5 bases; nucleotides not matched to a gene: 7. This receptor was obtained from a woman between 18 and 30 years old with Graves' hyperthyroidism. The chain couples TRBV19 to TRBJ1-1; 9 nucleotides line up with TRBD1. The specimen sequenced was blood. The CDR3 protein is CASSSTTGGTEAFF. The CDR3 DNA reads TGTGCCAGTAGCTCAACGACAGGGGGAACTGAAGCTTTCTTT.